Below, 2 T cell receptor beta chains from the same sample are listed, as sequenced in a study of Ad26.COV2.S vaccination and SARS-CoV-2 variants. The treatment is: around 19 received Ad26.COV2.S at low or high dose, single or two shots; about 5 received placebo; per-sample allocation not given. The investigators took samples on day 63 after the first vaccine or placebo injection. Produced via immunoSEQ multiplex PCR; TCRdb's table is partial and in-frame only. The sample lists 300,000 to 350,000 clones, less than 90% occurring once. Here the sequenced sample was peripheral blood, taken in a trial of Ad26.COV2.S vaccine versus placebo. The receptors derive from a person aged 18-65 years who received the Ad26.COV2.S COVID-19 vaccine or a placebo.

This chain uses TRBV11-1 with TRBJ2-1, with 7 bases lining up with TRBD2. The CDR3 extends over 16 amino acids. V trimming: 3 bases; J trimming: 2 bases; junction bases outside the gene matches: 7. The germline V gene has CDR1 SGHAT and CDR2 FQDESV (reference sequence). CDR3 residues: CASSLSGLPPYNEQFF. In DNA, the CDR3 is TGTGCCAGCAGCTTGTCGGGACTACCGCCCTACAATGAGCAGTTCTTC.

This clone appeared once. The chain joins TRBV28 to TRBJ2-1, with D unclear. CDR1 is MDHEN and CDR2 is SYDVKM in the germline V gene. V was pared by 3 bases and J by 4 bases, with 13 bases between. This CDR3 comprises 15 residues. In DNA, the CDR3 is TGTGCCAGCAGTTTCTTTTACACAAAGTACAATGAGCAGTTCTTC. Its translation: CASSFFYTKYNEQFF.